The clone carrying this TCR beta chain has only one observation. The antigen is undetermined. The naive CD8 subset, CD45RO-negative cells positively selected for CCR7, excluded terminally differentiated effector memory CD45RA+ cells. Each subset's genomic DNA was split evenly across several immunoSEQ plates. Sequenced by immunoSEQ multiplex PCR; TCRdb stores in-frame clones only, minus some. The table records around 550,000 clones, 85% to 95% of them present only once. These data belong to a study of shared clonotypes between healthy human individuals. Findings and caveats of the study: The generation probabilities recorded for non-shared clonotypes fell below those of clonotypes shared by all four donors.

The source material was naive CD8+ T cells sorted from blood. This clonotype was sampled from a woman aged 25 to 39 in good health.

Written as DNA, the CDR3 is TGTGCCAGCAGGGGGGAAGGGCGAACTCTATATAGCAATCAGCCCCAGCATTTT. It specifies CASRGEGRTLYSNQPQHF. V is TRBV28 and J is TRBJ1-5; possible D gene TRBD1, 5 bases. The CDR3 has 18 amino acids. Germline loops: CDR1 MDHEN, CDR2 SYDVKM. Between the trimmed V and J ends, which lost 6 bases and 0 bases, there was a span of 21 bases.